The present T cell receptor (beta chain) was sequenced within a study of post-analysis software for immune sequencing data. General observations from the study: With TRBV5-6, TRBV5-1 and TRBV20-1 included, about five TRBV segments were more frequent in patients than in controls.

Sequencing libraries made from TCR beta cDNA carried unique molecular identifiers. TCRdb analysed the PCR reads with MiXCR anew, one entry per CDR3 protein. The profile shows hundreds of thousands of distinct CDR3 sequences, around 60% of them singletons. The CDR3 runs 16 residues. Germline V gives CDR1 LGHDT, CDR2 YNNKEL (reference sequence). Trimming cost V 1 base and J 3 bases; bases outside gene matches: 5. As regards this clonotype: Its specificity is unknown.

The source of this sequence is a girl aged 2-10 years with multiple sclerosis. This sequence joins TRBV3-1 and TRBJ2-1, with TRBD2 matching over 8 bases. The sample was blood. CDR3 nucleotide sequence: TGTGCCAGCAGCCAAGGTTCAGCGGGGGTCTACAATGAGCAGTTCTTC. As protein: CASSQGSAGVYNEQFF.